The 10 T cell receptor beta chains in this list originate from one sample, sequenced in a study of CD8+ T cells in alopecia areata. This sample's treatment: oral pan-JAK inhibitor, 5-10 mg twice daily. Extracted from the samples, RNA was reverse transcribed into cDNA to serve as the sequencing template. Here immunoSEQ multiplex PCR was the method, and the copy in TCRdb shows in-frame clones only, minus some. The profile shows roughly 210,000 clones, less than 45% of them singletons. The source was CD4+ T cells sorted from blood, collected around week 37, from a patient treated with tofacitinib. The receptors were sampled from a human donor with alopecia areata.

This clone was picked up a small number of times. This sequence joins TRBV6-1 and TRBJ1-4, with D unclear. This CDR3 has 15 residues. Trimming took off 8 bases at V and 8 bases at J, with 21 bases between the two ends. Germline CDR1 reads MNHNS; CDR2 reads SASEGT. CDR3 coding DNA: TGTGCCAGCCTGATTACGGGCAGAGCGATCGAAAAACTGTTTTTT. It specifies CASLITGRAIEKLFF.

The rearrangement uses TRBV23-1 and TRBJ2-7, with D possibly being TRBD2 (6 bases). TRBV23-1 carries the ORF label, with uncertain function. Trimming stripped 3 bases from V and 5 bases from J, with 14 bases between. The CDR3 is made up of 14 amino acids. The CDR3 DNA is TGCGCCAGCAGTCATCCCCTGTGGGGGGACGAGCAGTACTTC. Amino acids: CASSHPLWGDEQYF.

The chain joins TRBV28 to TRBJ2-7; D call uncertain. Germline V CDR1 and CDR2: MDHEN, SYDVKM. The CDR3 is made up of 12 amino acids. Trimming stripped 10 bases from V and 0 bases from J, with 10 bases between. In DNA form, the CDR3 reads TGTGCCACCAGGACCGCCTCCTACGAGCAGTACTTC. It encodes CATRTASYEQYF.

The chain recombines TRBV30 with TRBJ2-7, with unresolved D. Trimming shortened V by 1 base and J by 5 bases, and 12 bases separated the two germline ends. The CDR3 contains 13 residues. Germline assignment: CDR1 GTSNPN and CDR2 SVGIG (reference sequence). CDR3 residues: CAWSASWAHEQYF. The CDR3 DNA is TGTGCCTGGAGTGCCAGTTGGGCCCACGAGCAGTACTTC.

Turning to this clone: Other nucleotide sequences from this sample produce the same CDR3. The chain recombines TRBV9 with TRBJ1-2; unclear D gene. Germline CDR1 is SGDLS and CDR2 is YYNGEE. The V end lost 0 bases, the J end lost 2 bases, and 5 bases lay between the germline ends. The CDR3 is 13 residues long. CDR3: CASSVDRNYGYTF. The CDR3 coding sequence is TGTGCCAGCAGCGTAGACAGAAACTATGGCTACACCTTC.

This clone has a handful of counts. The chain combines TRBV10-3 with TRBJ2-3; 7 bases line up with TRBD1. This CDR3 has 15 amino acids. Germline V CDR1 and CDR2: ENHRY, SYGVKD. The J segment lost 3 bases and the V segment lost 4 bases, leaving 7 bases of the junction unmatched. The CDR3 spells CAISVAQGVTDTQYF. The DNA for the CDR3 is TGTGCCATCAGTGTGGCTCAGGGGGTTACAGATACGCAGTATTTT.

The CDR3 bases are TGTGCCAGCAGCCCAGCAGGCGGAACACAATACGAGCAGTACTTC. The encoded protein is CASSPAGGTQYEQYF. The rearrangement links TRBV7-3 to TRBJ2-7; D not certain. CDR1 is SGHTA and CDR2 is FQGTGA in the germline V gene. V gave up 5 bases and J gave up 4 bases, with 18 bases separating them. The CDR3 contains 15 residues.

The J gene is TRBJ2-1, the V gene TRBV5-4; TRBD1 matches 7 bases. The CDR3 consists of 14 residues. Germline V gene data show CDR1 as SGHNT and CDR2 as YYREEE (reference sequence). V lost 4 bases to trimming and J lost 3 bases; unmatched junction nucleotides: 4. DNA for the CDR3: TGTGCCAGCAGCGAGGGGGCGAGCTACAATGAGCAGTTCTTC. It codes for CASSEGASYNEQFF.

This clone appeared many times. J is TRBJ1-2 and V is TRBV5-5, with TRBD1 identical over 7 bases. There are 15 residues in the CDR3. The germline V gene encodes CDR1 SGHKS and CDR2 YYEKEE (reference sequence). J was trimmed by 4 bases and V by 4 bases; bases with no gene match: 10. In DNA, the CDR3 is TGTGCCAGCAGCGTGACAGGGAATGTAATCTATGGCTACACCTTC. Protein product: CASSVTGNVIYGYTF.

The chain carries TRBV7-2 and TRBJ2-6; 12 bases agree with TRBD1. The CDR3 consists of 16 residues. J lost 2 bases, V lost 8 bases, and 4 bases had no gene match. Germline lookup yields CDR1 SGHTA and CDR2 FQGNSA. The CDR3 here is CASQRDRGPGANVLTF. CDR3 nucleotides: TGTGCCAGCCAACGGGACAGGGGGCCTGGGGCCAACGTCCTGACTTTC.